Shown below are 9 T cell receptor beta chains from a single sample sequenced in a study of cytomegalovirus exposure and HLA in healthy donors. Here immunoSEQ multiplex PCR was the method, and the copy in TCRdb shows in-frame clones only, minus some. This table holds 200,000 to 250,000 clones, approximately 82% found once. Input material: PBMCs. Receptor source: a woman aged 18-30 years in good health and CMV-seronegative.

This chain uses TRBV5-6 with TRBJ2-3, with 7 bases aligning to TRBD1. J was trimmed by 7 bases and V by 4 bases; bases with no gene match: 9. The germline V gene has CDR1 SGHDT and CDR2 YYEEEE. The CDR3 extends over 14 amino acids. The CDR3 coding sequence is TGTGCCAGCAGCGCGATAACAGGGGCTAATACGCAGTATTTT. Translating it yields CASSAITGANTQYF.

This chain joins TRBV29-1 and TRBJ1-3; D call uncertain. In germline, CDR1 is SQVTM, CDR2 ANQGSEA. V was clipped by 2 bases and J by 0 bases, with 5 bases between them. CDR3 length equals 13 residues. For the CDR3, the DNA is TGCAGCGTTGAACTCGGCTCTGGAAACACCATATATTTT. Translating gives CSVELGSGNTIYF.

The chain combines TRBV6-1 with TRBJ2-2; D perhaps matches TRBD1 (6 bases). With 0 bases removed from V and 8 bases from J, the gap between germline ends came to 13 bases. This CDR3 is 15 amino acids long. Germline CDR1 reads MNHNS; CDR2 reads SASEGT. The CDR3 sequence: CASSEAVGGTGELFF. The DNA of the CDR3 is TGTGCCAGCAGTGAAGCCGTAGGGGGAACTGGGGAGCTGTTTTTT.

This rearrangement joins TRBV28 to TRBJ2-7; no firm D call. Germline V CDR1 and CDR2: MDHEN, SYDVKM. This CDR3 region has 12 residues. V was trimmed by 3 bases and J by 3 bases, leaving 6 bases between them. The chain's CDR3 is CASSFLNYEQYF. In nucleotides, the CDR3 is TGTGCCAGCAGTTTTCTCAACTACGAGCAGTACTTC.

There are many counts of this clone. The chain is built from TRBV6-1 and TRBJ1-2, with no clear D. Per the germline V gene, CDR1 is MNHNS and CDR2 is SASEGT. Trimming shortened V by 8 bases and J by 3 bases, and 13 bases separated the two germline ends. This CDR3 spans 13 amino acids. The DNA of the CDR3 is TGTGCCAGCGCAACGTGGGTAGACTATGGCTACACCTTC. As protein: CASATWVDYGYTF.

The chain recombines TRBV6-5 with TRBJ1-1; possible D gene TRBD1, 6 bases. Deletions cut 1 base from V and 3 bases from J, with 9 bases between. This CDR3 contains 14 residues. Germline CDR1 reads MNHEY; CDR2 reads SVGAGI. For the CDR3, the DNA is TGTGCCAGCAGTTACTTCAGGGGTGACACTGAAGCTTTCTTT. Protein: CASSYFRGDTEAFF.

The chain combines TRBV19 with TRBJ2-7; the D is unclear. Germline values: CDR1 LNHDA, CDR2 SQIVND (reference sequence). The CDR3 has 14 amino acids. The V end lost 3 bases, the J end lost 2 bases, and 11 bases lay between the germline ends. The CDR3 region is CASSIPSRAYEQYF. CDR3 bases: TGTGCCAGTAGTATCCCAAGCCGAGCCTACGAGCAGTACTTC.

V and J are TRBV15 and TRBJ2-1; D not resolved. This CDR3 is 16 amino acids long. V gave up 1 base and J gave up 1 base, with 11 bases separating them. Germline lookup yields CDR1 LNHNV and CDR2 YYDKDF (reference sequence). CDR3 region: CATSRVSGGSYNEQFF. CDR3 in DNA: TGTGCCACCAGCAGAGTATCGGGCGGTTCCTACAATGAGCAGTTCTTC.

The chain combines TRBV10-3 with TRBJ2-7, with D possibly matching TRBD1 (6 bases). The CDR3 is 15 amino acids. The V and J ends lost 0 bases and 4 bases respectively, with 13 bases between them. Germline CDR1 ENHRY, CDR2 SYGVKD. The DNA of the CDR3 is TGTGCCATCAGTGAGTCCCGAGGGGGTGTGTACGAGCAGTACTTC. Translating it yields CAISESRGGVYEQYF.